The rows below give T cell receptor beta chains drawn from one sample of a study of T cell repertoires in cytomegalovirus infection. MiXCR, applied by TCRdb to the reads, yields one record per CDR3 protein. Among hundreds of thousands of distinct CDR3 sequences listed, 20% to 25% were seen once. The material sequenced was CD8+ T cells from PBMCs. These receptor sequences come from a human donor in good health (CMV status not recorded). Some clones in this sample may be carry-over from other donors' samples. CDR3s leave out the opening cysteine and the closing phenylalanine or tryptophan. Rows may omit the clone size; those that give it use once, few, many or a size class.

>TRBV12-3/TRBV12-4|few|TRBJ2-3|16
ASSLYTSGGTSTDTQY
>TRBV7-9|many|TRBJ2-5|11
ASSSDLQETQY
>TRBV28|.|TRBJ1-2|12
ASSLRGRVSGYT
>TRBV12-3/TRBV12-4|many|TRBJ2-3|14
ASSSETGRFHHTQY
>TRBV2|many|TRBJ2-1|9
ASSGGNEQF
>TRBV2|.|TRBJ2-3|14
ASSGGEKYSTDTQY
>TRBV14|.|TRBJ2-7|11
ASQGRAAYEQY
>TRBV29-1|.|TRBJ2-7|13
SVEEYNRGGYEQY
>TRBV27|.|TRBJ1-2|10
ASSLREAGYT
>TRBV29-1|few|TRBJ2-2|12
SVSGTAFTGELF
>TRBV29-1|few|TRBJ1-1|9
SATLPTEAF
>TRBV6-5|.|TRBJ2-1|12
ASNLWAGGDEQF
>TRBV4-1|few|TRBJ2-1|12
ASSQERGAPEQF
>TRBV12-3/TRBV12-4|once|TRBJ1-3|18
ASSLWSSIVLASSGNTIY
>TRBV25-1|few|TRBJ2-3|15
ASSDIRTRGLTDTQY
>TRBV5-6|few|TRBJ2-1|13
ASSIEGAIYNEQF
>TRBV4-3|few|TRBJ2-2|15
ASSQDGVTLSTGELF
>TRBV5-5|.|TRBJ2-1|13
ASRRGGGGAYEQF
>TRBV19|.|TRBJ2-1|12
ASLTGGDRDEQF
>TRBV25-1|.|TRBJ1-5|13
ASSESKGSNQPQH
>TRBV12-3/TRBV12-4|many|TRBJ2-3|12
ASSFPPGADTQY
>TRBV7-6|many|TRBJ2-1|11
ASSSGTNNEQF
>TRBV28|few|TRBJ2-3|15
ASSTNSPTANSDTQY
>TRBV5-1|.|TRBJ2-1|13
ASSLVEGGKNEQF
>TRBV7-2|many|TRBJ2-3|11
ASSSPWVDTQY
>TRBV11-3|many|TRBJ2-1|14
ASSTSPGVAYNEQF
>TRBV7-2|many|TRBJ2-1|12
ASNLGGTYNEQF
>TRBV7-9|many|TRBJ2-7|10
ASSRDDYEQY
>TRBV19|few|TRBJ1-5|12
ASSIERGAQPQH
>TRBV13|.|TRBJ1-1|10
GSILRGTEAF
>TRBV10-3|few|TRBJ1-1|11
AISESASDEAF
>TRBV11-2|many|TRBJ2-1|12
ASSLVGGPDEQF
>TRBV29-1|.|TRBJ2-3|10
SVNPYTDTQY
>TRBV2|few|TRBJ2-2|11
AEGGGNTGELF
>TRBV7-9|.|TRBJ2-2|12
ASSPTGLLRELF
>TRBV12-3/TRBV12-4|many|TRBJ2-3|9
ASSFQDTQY
>TRBV7-2|many|TRBJ1-2|12
ASSLGGFDYGYT
>TRBV12-3/TRBV12-4|few|TRBJ2-7|12
ASSPGTSEYEQY
>TRBV7-9|many|TRBJ1-5|12
ASSLEGSNQPQH
>TRBV7-6|many|TRBJ1-1|13
ASSLALGAGTEAF
>TRBV6-2/TRBV6-3|.|TRBJ2-5|11
ASSYGRGKTQY
>TRBV7-9|many|TRBJ1-4|13
ASSSRDRVVEKLF
>TRBV12-3/TRBV12-4|many|TRBJ2-1|18
ASSLMASGGVAHNYNEQF
>TRBV7-9|many|TRBJ2-1|11
ASSLARTGGKF
>TRBV27|.|TRBJ1-6|12
ATATGTTNSPLH
>TRBV20-1|.|TRBJ2-3|7
SSTIRGA
>TRBV29-1|few|TRBJ1-2|11
SVIATGTYGYT
>TRBV12-3/TRBV12-4|.|TRBJ1-2|13
ASSLGPRGGDGYT
>TRBV6-1|few|TRBJ1-1|12
ASSVGGWDTEAF